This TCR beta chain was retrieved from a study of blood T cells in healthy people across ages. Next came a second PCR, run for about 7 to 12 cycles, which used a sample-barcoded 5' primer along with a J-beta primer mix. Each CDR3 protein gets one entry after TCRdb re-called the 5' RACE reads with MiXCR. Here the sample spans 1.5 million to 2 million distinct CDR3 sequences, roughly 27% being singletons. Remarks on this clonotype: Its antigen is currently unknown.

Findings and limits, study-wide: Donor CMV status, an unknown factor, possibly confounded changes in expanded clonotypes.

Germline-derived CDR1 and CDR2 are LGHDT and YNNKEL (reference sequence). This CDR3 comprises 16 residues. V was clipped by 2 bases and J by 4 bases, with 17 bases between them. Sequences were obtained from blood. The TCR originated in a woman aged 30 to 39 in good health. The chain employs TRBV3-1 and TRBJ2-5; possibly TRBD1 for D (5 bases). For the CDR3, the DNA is TGTGCCAGCAGCCAATCCGGACACTCTCCTACAGAGACCCAGTACTTC. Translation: CASSQSGHSPTETQYF.